This T cell receptor (beta chain) was sequenced for a study of blood T cell repertoires in COVID-19 (dated by TCRdb to the early 2020s). In the study overall: Samples covering the acute and convalescent phases of COVID-19 were provided by collaborators in the United States, Italy and Spain. The material from the prospective study consisted of cDNA or gDNA derived from T cells, B-cell-depleted T cells, or PBMCs. Deeply sampled blood TCRbeta repertoires from subjects exposed to, actively infected with, or recovered from COVID-19 were included in the dataset. A freely available public database, intended as a resource for researchers studying the immune response to SARS-CoV-2, is where the repertoires were released. The samples were drawn from two sources: the first 160 participants of the ongoing ImmuneRACE study, and some 1,300 subjects contributed by 6 global collaborators. Nearly every sample came with metadata listing a de-identified subject ID, COVID-19 status, age in years and sex. HLA class I and class II types, where available, came from metadata supplied by the sample provider rather than from assay-based typing. The investigation overall reported the following: The amount of clinical and demographic metadata varied by source and participant and was provided uncurated.

Enrolling through a virtual design, the prospective study's participants ranged in age from roughly 18 to 89 years and lived across roughly 24 United States geographic areas. In the prospective study, participants were assigned to cohorts based on the clinical history participants reported in a screening survey and a study questionnaire. Exposed participants had been in contact, within 2 weeks of entering the study, with a person who had a PCR-confirmed or clinician-diagnosed case of COVID-19. Mobile phlebotomists in the prospective study collected whole blood, serum and a nasopharyngeal or oropharyngeal swab from every participant. Additional blood draws and questionnaires over an approximately two-month period could optionally be provided by prospective study participants. Before DNA extraction, prospective study blood samples were shipped either frozen or at room temperature. TCRbeta CDR3 regions were amplified from genomic DNA by means of the immunoSEQ Assay, a bias-controlled multiplex PCR. The original pipeline was this. The number of nucleated cells in each sample was estimated by amplification of reference gene primers within the assay. To quantify the absolute abundance of each unique TCRbeta CDR3 rearrangement, sequence reads were collapsed and filtered. For each sample, productive Simpson clonality was calculated as the square root of Simpson's diversity index over productive rearrangements. In TCRdb, the immuneACCESS table is reduced to in-frame sequences with V and J assigned. These tables do not hold every clone; where another copy was compared, an unresolved V gene accounts for under half, and the others remain unexplained. The V and J calls and clone size are taken from that table; D and trimming were inferred from the DNA. The sample has approximately 220,000 clones on record, 86% of them singletons. The top ten clones comprise about 4.6% of the sample.

This clone was recorded a few times. There is no known antigen for this receptor. One base away there is no much larger clone; base qualities are not given. The origin of this receptor is a woman aged 25 to 39 who had been exposed to COVID-19. The sequencing input was PBMCs or T cells enriched from blood (not recorded which).

CDR3 reads: CSARRGGTEAFF. The DNA sequence is given as TGCAGCGCCCGCCGGGGGGGTACTGAAGCTTTCTTT. This sequence uses TRBV29-1 and TRBJ1-1; 5 matching bases give a weak D call of TRBD1. V is cut by 7 bases and J by 5 bases, and the space between the germline ends is 14 bases. As encoded in the germline V gene, CDR1 is SQVTM while CDR2 is ANQGSEA. CDR3 length: 12 amino acids, cysteine to phenylalanine. Only the CDR3 part of the read is kept: 36 bases, read in frame from the first base.